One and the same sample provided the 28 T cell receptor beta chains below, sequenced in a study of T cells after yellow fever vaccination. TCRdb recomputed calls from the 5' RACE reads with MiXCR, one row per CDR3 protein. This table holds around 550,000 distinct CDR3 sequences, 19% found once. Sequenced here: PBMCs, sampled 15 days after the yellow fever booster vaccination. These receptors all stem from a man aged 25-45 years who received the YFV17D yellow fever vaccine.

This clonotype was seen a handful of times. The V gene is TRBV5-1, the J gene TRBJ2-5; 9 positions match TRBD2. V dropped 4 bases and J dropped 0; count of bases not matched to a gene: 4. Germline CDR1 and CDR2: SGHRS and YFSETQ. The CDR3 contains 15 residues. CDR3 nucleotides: TGCGCCAGCAGCCAAAGACTAGCGGACCAAGAGACCCAGTACTTC. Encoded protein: CASSQRLADQETQYF.

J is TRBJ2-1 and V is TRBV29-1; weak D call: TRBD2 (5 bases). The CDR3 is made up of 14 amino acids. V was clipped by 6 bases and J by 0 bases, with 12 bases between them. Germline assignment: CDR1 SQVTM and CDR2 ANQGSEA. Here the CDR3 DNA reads TGCAGCGTCGGGGTGACGGTCTCCTACAATGAGCAGTTCTTC. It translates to CSVGVTVSYNEQFF.

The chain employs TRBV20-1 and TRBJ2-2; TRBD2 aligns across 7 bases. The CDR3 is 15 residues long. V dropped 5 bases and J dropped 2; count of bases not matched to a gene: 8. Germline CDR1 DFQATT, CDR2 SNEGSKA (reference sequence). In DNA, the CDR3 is TGCAGTGCTTCCCTGACTAGCCCTAACACCGGGGAGCTGTTTTTT. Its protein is CSASLTSPNTGELFF.

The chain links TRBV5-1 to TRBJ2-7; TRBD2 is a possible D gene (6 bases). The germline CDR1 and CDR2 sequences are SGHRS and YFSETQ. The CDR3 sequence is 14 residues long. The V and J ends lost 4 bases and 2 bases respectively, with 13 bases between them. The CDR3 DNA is TGCGCCAGCAGCGCCCCGGGACTCACCTACGAGCAGTACTTC. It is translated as CASSAPGLTYEQYF.

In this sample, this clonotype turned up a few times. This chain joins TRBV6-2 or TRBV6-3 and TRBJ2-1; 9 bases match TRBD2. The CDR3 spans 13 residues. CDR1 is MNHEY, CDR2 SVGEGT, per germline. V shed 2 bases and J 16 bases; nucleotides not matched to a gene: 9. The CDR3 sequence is CASSYAGTSSRFF. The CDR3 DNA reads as TGTGCCAGCAGTTACGCCGGGACTAGCAGTCGTTTCTTC.

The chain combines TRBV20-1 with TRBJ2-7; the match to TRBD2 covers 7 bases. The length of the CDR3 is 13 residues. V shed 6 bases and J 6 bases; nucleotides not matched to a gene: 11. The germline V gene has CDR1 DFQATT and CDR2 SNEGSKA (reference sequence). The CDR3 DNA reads TGCAGTGCCCCAATGGGGGGGAGAGGCGAGCAGTACTTC. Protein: CSAPMGGRGEQYF.

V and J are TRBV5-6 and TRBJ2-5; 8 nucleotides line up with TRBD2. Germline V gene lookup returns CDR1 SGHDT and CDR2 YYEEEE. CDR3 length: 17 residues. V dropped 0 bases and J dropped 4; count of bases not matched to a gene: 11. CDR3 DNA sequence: TGTGCCAGCAGCTTGGGTCCAGCGGGAGCCGAGGTAGAGACCCAGTACTTC. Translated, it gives CASSLGPAGAEVETQYF. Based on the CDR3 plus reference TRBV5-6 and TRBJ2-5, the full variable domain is DAGVTQSPTHLIKTRGQQVTLRCSPKSGHDTVSWYQQALGQGPQFIFQYYEEEERQRGNFPDRFSGHQFPNYSSELNVNALLLGDSALYLCASSLGPAGAEVETQYFGPGTRLLVL.

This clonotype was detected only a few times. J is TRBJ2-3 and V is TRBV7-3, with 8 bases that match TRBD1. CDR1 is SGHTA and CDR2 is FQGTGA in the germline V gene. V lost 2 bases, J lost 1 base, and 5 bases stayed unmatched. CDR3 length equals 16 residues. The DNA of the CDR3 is TGTGCCAGCAGCTTAGATGCGGGACAGGGCACAGATACGCAGTATTTT. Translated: CASSLDAGQGTDTQYF.

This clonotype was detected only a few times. The CDR3, as DNA: TGTGCCAGCAGCGCATCCGGGTCACCGGGCAATGAGCAGTTCTTC. This sequence encodes CASSASGSPGNEQFF. The rearrangement uses TRBV7-9 and TRBJ2-1, with D hard to call. The CDR3 is 15 amino acids. Trimming stripped 5 bases from V and 6 bases from J, with 17 bases between. Germline V gene sequence: CDR1 SEHNR, CDR2 FQNEAQ (reference sequence). Complete variable domain (other parts from reference TRBV7-9 and TRBJ2-1): DTGVSQNPRHKITKRGQNVTFRCDPISEHNRLYWYRQTLGQGPEFLTYFQNEAQLEKSRLLSDRFSAERPKGSFSTLEIQRTEQGDSAMYLCASSASGSPGNEQFFGPGTRLTVL.

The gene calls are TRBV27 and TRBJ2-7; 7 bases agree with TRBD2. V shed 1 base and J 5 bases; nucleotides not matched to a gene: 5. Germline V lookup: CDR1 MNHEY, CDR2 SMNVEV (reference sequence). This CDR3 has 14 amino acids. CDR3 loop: CASSLLGGVHEQYF. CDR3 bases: TGTGCCAGCAGTTTATTGGGGGGGGTACACGAGCAGTACTTC.

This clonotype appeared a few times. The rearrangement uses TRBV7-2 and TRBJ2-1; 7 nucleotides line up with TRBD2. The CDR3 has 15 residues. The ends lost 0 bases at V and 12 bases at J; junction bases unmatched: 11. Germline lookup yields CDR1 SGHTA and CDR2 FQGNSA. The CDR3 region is CASSLAPGLRASQFF. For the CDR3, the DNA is TGTGCCAGCAGCTTAGCGCCGGGACTACGGGCTTCGCAGTTCTTC.

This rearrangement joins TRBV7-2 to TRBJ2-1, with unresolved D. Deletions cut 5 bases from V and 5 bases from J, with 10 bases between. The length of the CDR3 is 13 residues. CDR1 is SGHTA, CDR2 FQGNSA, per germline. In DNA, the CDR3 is TGTGCCAGCAGCCTGTTGTGGGACAATGAGCAGTTCTTC. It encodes CASSLLWDNEQFF.

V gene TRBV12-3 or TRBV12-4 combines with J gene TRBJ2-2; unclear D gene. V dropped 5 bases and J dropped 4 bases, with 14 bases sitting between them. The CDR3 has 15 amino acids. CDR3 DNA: TGTGCCAGCAGTAAAAAATCCCCGCGCACCGGGGAGCTGTTTTTT. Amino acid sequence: CASSKKSPRTGELFF.

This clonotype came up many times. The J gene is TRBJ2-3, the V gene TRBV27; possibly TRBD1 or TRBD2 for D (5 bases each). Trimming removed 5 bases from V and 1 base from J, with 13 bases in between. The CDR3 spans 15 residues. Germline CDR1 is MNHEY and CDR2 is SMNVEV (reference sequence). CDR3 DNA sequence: TGTGCCAGCAGTGGGGGTCTAGTAGGCACAGATACGCAGTATTTT. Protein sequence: CASSGGLVGTDTQYF.

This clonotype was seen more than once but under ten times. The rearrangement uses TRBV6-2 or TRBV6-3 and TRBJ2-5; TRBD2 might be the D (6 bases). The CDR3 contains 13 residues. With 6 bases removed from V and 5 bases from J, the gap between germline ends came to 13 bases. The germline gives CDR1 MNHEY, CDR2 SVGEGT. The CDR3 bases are TGTGCCAGCAGCCACGGGAGTCGGGAGACCCAGTACTTC. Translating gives CASSHGSRETQYF.

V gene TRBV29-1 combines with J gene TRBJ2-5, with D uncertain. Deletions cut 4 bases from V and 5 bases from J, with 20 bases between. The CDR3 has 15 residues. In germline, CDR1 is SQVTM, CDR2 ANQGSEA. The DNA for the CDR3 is TGCAGCGTTGGGCTTAGGGCTAGTATCTTCGAGACCCAGTACTTC. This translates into CSVGLRASIFETQYF.

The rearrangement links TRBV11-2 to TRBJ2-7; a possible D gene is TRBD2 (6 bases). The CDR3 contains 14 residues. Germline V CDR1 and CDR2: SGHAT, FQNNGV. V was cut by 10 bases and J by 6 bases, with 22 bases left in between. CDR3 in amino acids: CATSRSVGGSEQYF. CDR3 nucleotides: TGTGCCACCTCCCGGTCGGTGGGAGGATCCGAGCAGTACTTC.

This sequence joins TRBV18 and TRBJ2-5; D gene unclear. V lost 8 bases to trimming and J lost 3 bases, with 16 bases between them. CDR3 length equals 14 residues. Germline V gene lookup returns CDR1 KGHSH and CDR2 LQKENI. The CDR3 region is CASQPGTHEETQYF. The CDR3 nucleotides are TGTGCCAGCCAACCTGGCACACACGAAGAGACCCAGTACTTC.

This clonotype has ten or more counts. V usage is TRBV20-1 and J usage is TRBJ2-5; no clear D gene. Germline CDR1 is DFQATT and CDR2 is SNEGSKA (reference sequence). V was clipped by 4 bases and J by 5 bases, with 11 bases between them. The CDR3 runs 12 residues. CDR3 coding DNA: TGCAGTGCTAAAATCGGTATCGAGACCCAGTACTTC. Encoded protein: CSAKIGIETQYF.

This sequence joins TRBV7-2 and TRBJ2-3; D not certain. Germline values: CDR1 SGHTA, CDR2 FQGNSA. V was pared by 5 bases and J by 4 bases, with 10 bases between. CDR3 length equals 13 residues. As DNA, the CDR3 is TGTGCCAGCAGCCCTAGGGCCGCAGATACGCAGTATTTT. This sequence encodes CASSPRAADTQYF.

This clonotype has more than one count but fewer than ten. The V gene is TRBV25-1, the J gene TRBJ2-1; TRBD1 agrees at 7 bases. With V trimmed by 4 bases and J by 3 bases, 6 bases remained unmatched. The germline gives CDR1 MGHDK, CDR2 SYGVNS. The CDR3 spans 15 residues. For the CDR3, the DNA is TGTGCCAGCAGTGTTACCGGGACAGTCTACAATGAGCAGTTCTTC. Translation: CASSVTGTVYNEQFF.

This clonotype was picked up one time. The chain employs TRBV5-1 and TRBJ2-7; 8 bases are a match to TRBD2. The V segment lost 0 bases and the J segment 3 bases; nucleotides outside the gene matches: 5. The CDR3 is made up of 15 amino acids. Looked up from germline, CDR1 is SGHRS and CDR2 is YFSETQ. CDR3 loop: CASSLDTGGGYEQYF. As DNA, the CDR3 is TGCGCCAGCAGCTTGGATACGGGAGGGGGCTACGAGCAGTACTTC. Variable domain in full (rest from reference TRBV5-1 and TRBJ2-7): KAGVTQTPRYLIKTRGQQVTLSCSPISGHRSVSWYQQTPGQGLQFLFEYFSETQRNKGNFPGRFSGRQFSNSRSEMNVSTLELGDSALYLCASSLDTGGGYEQYFGPGTRLTVT.

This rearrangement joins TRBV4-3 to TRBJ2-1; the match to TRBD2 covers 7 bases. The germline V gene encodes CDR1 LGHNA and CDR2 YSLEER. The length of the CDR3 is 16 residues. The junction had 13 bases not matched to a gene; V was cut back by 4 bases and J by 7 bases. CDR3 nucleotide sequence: TGCGCCAGCAGCCGCCTGAGGCGGGAGTTGGGGAATGAGCAGTTCTTC. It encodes CASSRLRRELGNEQFF.

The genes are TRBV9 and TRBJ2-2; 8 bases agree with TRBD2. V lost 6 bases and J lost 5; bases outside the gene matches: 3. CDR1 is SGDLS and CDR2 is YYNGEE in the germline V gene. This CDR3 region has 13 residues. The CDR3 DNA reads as TGTGCCAGCACCTCTAGCGGGACCGGGGAGCTGTTTTTT. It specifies CASTSSGTGELFF.

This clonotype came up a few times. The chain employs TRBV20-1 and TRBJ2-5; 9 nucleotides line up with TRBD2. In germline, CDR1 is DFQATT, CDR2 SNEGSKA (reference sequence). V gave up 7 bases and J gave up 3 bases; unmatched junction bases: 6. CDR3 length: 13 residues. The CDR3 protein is CSVLRGGEETQYF. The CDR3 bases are TGCAGTGTCCTGCGGGGGGGGGAAGAGACCCAGTACTTC.

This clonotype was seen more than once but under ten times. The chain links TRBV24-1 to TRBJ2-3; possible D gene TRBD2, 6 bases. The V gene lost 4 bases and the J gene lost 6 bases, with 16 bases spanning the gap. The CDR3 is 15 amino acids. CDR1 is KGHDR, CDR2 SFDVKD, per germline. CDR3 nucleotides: TGTGCCACCAGTGAATCGGGAGCCGCGGCGGATACGCAGTATTTT. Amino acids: CATSESGAAADTQYF.

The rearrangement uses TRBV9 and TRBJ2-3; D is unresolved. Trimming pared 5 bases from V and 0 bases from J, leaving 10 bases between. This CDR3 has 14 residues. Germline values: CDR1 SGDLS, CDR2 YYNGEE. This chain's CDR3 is CASSKASSTDTQYF. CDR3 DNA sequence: TGTGCCAGCAGTAAGGCCAGTAGCACAGATACGCAGTATTTT.

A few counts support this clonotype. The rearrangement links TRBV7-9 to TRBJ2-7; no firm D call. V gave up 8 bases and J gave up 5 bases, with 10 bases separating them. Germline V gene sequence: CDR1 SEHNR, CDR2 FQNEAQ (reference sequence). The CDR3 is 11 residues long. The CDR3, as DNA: TGTGCCAGCGGGCGAAGTCACGAGCAGTACTTC. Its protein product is CASGRSHEQYF.